This record looks at one T cell receptor beta chain sequence and its context. Its antigen has not been determined. Per-base qualities were not stored, and no clone one base away is much larger. Using the deep immunoSEQ assay, multiplex PCR amplified TCR CDR3 regions from genomic DNA. Extracted genomic DNA from each cell subset was spread evenly across all wells of several immunoSEQ 96-well plates, with each plate serving as a replicate. For sorted subsets, 200 to 250 ng of genomic DNA, equivalent to some 30,000 T cell genomes, went into each replicate PCR. Purified libraries were quantified with a Qubit 3.0 fluorometer, sized on a Bioanalyzer 2100, and re-quantified with the KAPA Library Quantification kit. Every immunoSEQ 96-well plate was sequenced on a separate single-read 150-cycle Illumina NextSeq 550 flow cell. In the paper's pipeline: Because the immunoSEQ output included only junctional sequences and no quality scores, the filtering could not be the same as the filtering used for full-length reads. Sequences were annotated with PyIR, a Python wrapper for IgBLAST v1.9, using IMGT germline references to assign V/J genes and CDR3. Reads with weak V/J assignments (E-value above 1e-6), missing CDR3, stop codons, out-of-frame junctions, or ambiguous translated residues were removed. V3J clonotypes were defined as sequences sharing an identical inferred V gene, J gene, and CDR3 amino acid sequence. Percentage overlap between repertoires was calculated by dividing the number of shared unique clonotypes by the size of the smaller repertoire. Richness of each repertoire was evaluated using RTK rarefaction, the Chao1 estimator, and Recon v2.1 estimates of unobserved clonotypes. For all TCRbeta clonotypes obtained by the gDNA method from a few donors, generation probabilities were computed with OLGA. The table was pulled from immuneACCESS by TCRdb, which kept in-frame rearrangements only. Such tables lose some clones; where checked, under half of the loss comes from unresolved V genes, and the rest has no known cause. V and J calls and clone size are those listed in that table; D and trimming were worked out from the DNA. This sample holds over a million clones; 60% to 80% were observed only once. The top ten clones comprise nearly 1.5% of the sample.

The data were taken from a study of shared clonotypes between healthy human individuals (dated by TCRdb to the early 2020s). Study-wide context: Two women and a few men aged 18 to 49 years were included in the cohort. To estimate repertoire size and how much clonotypes are shared between individuals, the study performed deep sequencing of blood TCR repertoires from 4 to 6 healthy adults. Per donor, leukapheresis produced somewhere between about 0.85 and 8.9 billion PBMCs. For each donor, CD4 naive and CD4 memory were each given three plates, CD8 naive was given two plates, and CD8 memory was given one plate. Different laboratories and diverse techniques were used to prepare libraries and sequence TCR repertoires, to increase sequencing depth and limit assay-specific biases.

Trimming removed 2 bases from V and 10 bases from J; the gene matches leave 7 bases unexplained. From the cysteine up to the phenylalanine, the CDR3 has a length of 14 residues. The entry retains the CDR3 DNA only, 42 bases that are in frame from base 1. CDR1 MGHDK and CDR2 SYGVNS were looked up in the germline V gene. Overall results and qualifications from the work: Naive subsets generally had larger estimated clonotype richness than memory subsets. Because the study included only a small number of donors, the genetic and exposure-history diversity represented was limited. Higher generation probabilities were observed for clonotypes shared by all four sorted-subset donors than for non-shared clonotypes. Sampling was restricted to blood, and TCR repertoires in tissue are likely to differ from TCR repertoires in blood. About 4.5% of naive CD4, 3.5% of naive CD8, about 2.5% of memory CD4, and about 0.4% of memory CD8 clonotypes were shared across several donors. Pairwise subsampling led to the expectation that sequencing depth would affect the degree of clonotype sharing among donors. Even with the large sequencing depth, rarefaction of the sorted-subset datasets indicated that sequencing was incomplete.

The donors were healthy, HIV-negative adults with no recently reported acute infections or vaccinations. Every donor was a Caucasian adult residing in Nashville, Tennessee, USA. CD4+ T cells were enriched through magnetic negative selection, after which naive cells were positively selected on CD45RA and the remaining negative fraction served as the memory subset. Blood was obtained by leukapheresis, after which PBMCs were separated by Ficoll-Histopaque density gradient centrifugation and cryopreserved in liquid nitrogen vapor phase. Analytical flow cytometry was used to check the purity and quantity of every magnetically sorted T cell population. Each sorted fraction had its genomic DNA isolated and then quantified by UV absorbance on a Nanodrop 2000c.

Material: memory CD4+ T cells sorted from blood. The cell subset or site label corresponds to: CD45RA-negative fraction. The receptor was derived from a man aged 18 to 30 in good health. The V and J genes are TRBV25-1 and TRBJ1-1, with 10 bases aligning to TRBD1. The CDR3 has the sequence CASSEGQGVWRAFF. The nucleotide sequence is TGTGCCAGCAGTGAAGGACAGGGGGTGTGGAGAGCTTTCTTT.